This T cell receptor (beta chain) was identified in a study of post-analysis software for immune sequencing data. Whole-study findings and limits: Included in a set of a handful of TRBV segments more frequent in patients than controls were TRBV5-6, TRBV5-1 and TRBV20-1. Clustering by F measure revealed strong co-clustering among samples prepared together in one batch. When compared against controls, multiple sclerosis patients showed significantly lower normalized Chao1 diversity.

This clonotype was recorded a few times. What it recognizes is unknown. Being one base from a much bigger clone, this may be a read error. Trimming removed 7 bases at V and 2 bases at J, with 11 bases between. Looked up from germline, CDR1 is MNHEY and CDR2 is SVGAGI. The CDR3 has 13 residues. TCR beta libraries were prepared from cDNA with unique molecular identifiers. T cells numbering about 0.85 to 11 million yielded cDNA molecules that totaled about 500,000. TCRdb itself ran the PCR reads through MiXCR, one entry per CDR3 protein. Of hundreds of thousands of distinct CDR3 sequences in the sample, about 27% were seen once.

Sequenced sample: blood. The rearrangement links TRBV6-5 to TRBJ2-5; D is uncertain. This clonotype was obtained from a girl aged 5 to 17 with multiple sclerosis. The CDR3 reads CASNRVIQETQYF. The DNA for the CDR3 is TGTGCCAGCAATAGGGTGATTCAAGAGACCCAGTACTTC.